One TCR beta chain is described in this entry. Its binding antigen is unknown. Base qualities were left out, and no much larger clone turns up one base away. This sample was included in a study of T cell responses to AZD1222 COVID-19 vaccine (dated by TCRdb to the early 2020s). About the study as a whole: AZD1222 recipients whose second dose came at about 4 weeks and those whose second dose came at about 12 weeks were combined into one group, since spike-specific TCR depth and breadth did not differ between the two schedules. TCR sequencing covered some 250 trial participants: 200 to 220 given two doses of AZD1222 and approximately 26 given two doses of MenACWY control vaccine. Trial participants were enrolled by age into 18-55, 56-69 and 70-plus year subgroups, with around 140, 26 and 57 TCR-sequenced participants respectively.

The CDR3 runs 13 residues from the cysteine to the phenylalanine. Only the CDR3 part of the read is kept: 39 bases, read in frame from the first base. The germline V gene supplies CDR1 SQVTM and CDR2 ANQGSEA. The germline ends are 17 bases apart after V is trimmed by 6 bases and J by 6 bases. The CDR3 regions of human TCRbeta chains were analyzed by immunosequencing. The authors processed their data as follows. TCRs in the repertoires were matched against a reference library of SARS-CoV-2-specific TCRs that had been generated with the MIRA antigen-specificity platform. Breadth meant the fraction of unique TCRs that were SARS-CoV-2-associated, whereas depth meant the fraction of total T cells that were SARS-CoV-2-associated. Using the MIRA data, every spike-specific TCR was mapped to the spike region that the TCR reacted to and assigned to either a CD4 or a CD8 class. Log10-transformed breadth and depth values were compared by one-way ANOVA with Sidak's multiple comparisons tests. In TCRdb, the immuneACCESS table is reduced to in-frame sequences with V and J assigned. These tables do not hold every clone; where another copy was compared, an unresolved V gene accounts for under half, and the others remain unexplained. The V and J calls and clone size come from that table; D and trimming were worked out from the DNA. Present in this sample are under 130,000 clones, 90% to 95% of which were seen just once. The ten largest clonotypes hold 45% of the sample.

Sample time point, as interpreted from the label and publication: baseline before first vaccination. The vaccinee samples were drawn from two UK trials, COV001 and COV002, one of which was a single-blind randomized controlled phase 2/3 trial testing AZD1222 (ChAdOx1 nCoV-19) in healthy adults. Trial participant PBMC samples were collected at day 0 and day 28 after the second dose for TCRbeta chain sequencing. Here is what the overall study found, with its caveats: After two AZD1222 doses, spike-specific TCR breadth and depth were significantly higher than at day 0 and than in MenACWY recipients. In the small 56-69-year group, the increase in depth fell short of significance, most likely because of low power. Most participants were white British and females outnumbered males, and the authors suggested that clonal diversity may have been underestimated. CD4 TCRs associated with the vaccine covered the entire spike protein, and the dominant responses were in regions 160-218 and 743-854. Only five or six AZD1222 recipients were SARS-CoV-2 seropositive at baseline, limiting conclusions about previously exposed vaccinees. Because no day 14 peak-response samples were available, repertoires were characterized only after the peak T cell response. Epitopes outside the regions mutated in the B.1.351 and B.1.1.7 variants were reportedly recognized by nearly half of the unique spike-specific TCRs.

The specimen comprised peripheral blood, sampled on day 0 of AZD1222 vaccination. This receptor chain uses TRBV29-1 and TRBJ1-2; TRBD1 is perhaps the D gene, given 6 matching bases. The TCR originated in an adult in good health. This receptor carries the CDR3 CSVALRGKDGYTF. The sequence in DNA is TGCAGCGTAGCCCTCAGGGGAAAGGATGGCTACACCTTC.